Each of the 8 T cell receptor beta chains below was sequenced from the same sample in a study of T cells in Graves' hyperthyroidism and ophthalmopathy. TCR beta CDR3 sequences were amplified from RNA transcripts. First-round RT-PCR targeting the TCR CDR3 was performed with the HTBI primer set. TCRdb ran MiXCR on the multiplex PCR reads and lists one entry per CDR3 protein. The sample shows about 600,000 distinct CDR3 sequences, about 16% of them seen only once. Specimen: blood. All receptors come from a woman between 40 and 55 years old with Graves' ophthalmopathy.

This clonotype was detected many times. The genes are TRBV5-1 and TRBJ2-2; 12 nucleotides match TRBD2. Germline loops: CDR1 SGHRS, CDR2 YFSETQ. With V trimmed by 4 bases and J by 5 bases, 6 bases remained unmatched. This CDR3 is built from 16 residues. The CDR3 here is CASSPQTSGSTGELFF. The CDR3 nucleotides are TGCGCCAGCAGCCCCCAGACTAGCGGGAGTACCGGGGAGCTGTTTTTT.

This clonotype was seen many times. The chain joins TRBV3-1 to TRBJ1-1, with D uncertain. The germline V gene has CDR1 LGHDT and CDR2 YNNKEL (reference sequence). With 0 bases removed from V and 8 bases from J, the gap between germline ends came to 10 bases. This CDR3 comprises 13 residues. The CDR3 reads CASSQDWKEEAFF. The CDR3 DNA reads TGTGCCAGCAGCCAAGACTGGAAGGAGGAAGCTTTCTTT.

The chain employs TRBV11-1 and TRBJ1-1; TRBD1 agrees at 7 bases. V shed 6 bases, J shed 8 bases, and the junction held 6 bases outside the gene matches. Germline CDR1 is SGHAT and CDR2 is FQDESV (reference sequence). This CDR3 has 12 residues. The chain's CDR3 is CASSFNRGEAFF. CDR3 nucleotide sequence: TGTGCCAGCAGTTTCAACAGGGGCGAAGCTTTCTTT.

The sample holds a few counts of this clonotype. The V call is TRBV30, the J call TRBJ1-5; TRBD1 matches at 9 bases. The J segment lost 9 bases and the V segment lost 3 bases, leaving 9 bases of the junction unmatched. This CDR3 contains 14 residues. Germline V gene sequence: CDR1 GTSNPN, CDR2 SVGIG (reference sequence). CDR3 nucleotides: TGTGCCTGGAGGGCCGGGACAGGGAATATGCCCCAGCATTTT. Protein product: CAWRAGTGNMPQHF.

The chain has TRBV5-1 and TRBJ2-5, with a possible D match to TRBD1 (6 bases). Germline-derived CDR1 and CDR2 are SGHRS and YFSETQ. The CDR3 has 14 amino acids. V was cut by 0 bases and J by 4 bases, with 10 bases left in between. The CDR3 DNA reads as TGCGCCAGCAGCTTGGGGCACAGGGCAGAGACCCAGTACTTC. Translated: CASSLGHRAETQYF.

V and J are TRBV20-1 and TRBJ2-3; D is unclear. The V end lost 6 bases, the J end lost 6 bases, and 13 bases lay between the germline ends. From germline, CDR1 is DFQATT and CDR2 SNEGSKA (reference sequence). The CDR3 consists of 12 residues. CDR3 DNA: TGCAGTGCCCAGACCAGCCAGGATACGCAGTATTTT. Residues: CSAQTSQDTQYF.

The chain joins TRBV6-2 or TRBV6-3 to TRBJ1-2; 7 bases agree with TRBD1. Germline loops: CDR1 MNHEY, CDR2 SVGEGT. V trimming: 6 bases; J trimming: 6 bases; junction bases outside the gene matches: 10. This CDR3 region has 14 residues. DNA for the CDR3: TGTGCCAGCAGAAAAACCACAGGGGATCATGGCTACACCTTC. The encoded protein is CASRKTTGDHGYTF.

This clonotype has ten or more counts. The V and J genes are TRBV7-2 and TRBJ2-5; TRBD2 matches 10 bases. Germline CDR1 reads SGHTA; CDR2 reads FQGNSA. The J segment lost 12 bases and the V segment lost 1 base, leaving 8 bases of the junction unmatched. The CDR3 sequence is 14 residues long. Written as DNA, the CDR3 is TGTGCCAGCAGCTTAGGGACTAGCGGATCCATGGAGTACTTC. It specifies CASSLGTSGSMEYF.